This paragraph reports one T cell receptor beta chain. The data belong to a study of blood T cells in healthy people across ages. Sample donors were healthy Caucasian individuals that came from Russia, aged roughly 6 to 95. With a J-beta primer mix and a sample-barcoded 5' primer, a second PCR ran 7 to 11 cycles. The template-switch adaptor, which had 12 random nucleotides, put a tag on each cDNA molecule. In TCRdb, the 5' RACE reads were re-called with MiXCR into one record per CDR3 protein. The sample has 1,500,000 or so distinct CDR3 sequences, less than 45% seen once. Deletions cut 6 bases from V and 3 bases from J, with 24 bases between. This CDR3 contains 18 residues. Germline CDR1 reads MNHEY; CDR2 reads SVGEGT.

Sequenced: blood. The genes are TRBV6-2 or TRBV6-3 and TRBJ2-1, with a tentative D call TRBD2 (9 bases). The receptor was isolated from a woman aged 18-29 years in good health. CDR3 region: CASSRDRRIAGVYNEQFF. DNA of the CDR3: TGTGCCAGCAGCAGGGACAGGAGGATAGCGGGGGTCTACAATGAGCAGTTCTTC.